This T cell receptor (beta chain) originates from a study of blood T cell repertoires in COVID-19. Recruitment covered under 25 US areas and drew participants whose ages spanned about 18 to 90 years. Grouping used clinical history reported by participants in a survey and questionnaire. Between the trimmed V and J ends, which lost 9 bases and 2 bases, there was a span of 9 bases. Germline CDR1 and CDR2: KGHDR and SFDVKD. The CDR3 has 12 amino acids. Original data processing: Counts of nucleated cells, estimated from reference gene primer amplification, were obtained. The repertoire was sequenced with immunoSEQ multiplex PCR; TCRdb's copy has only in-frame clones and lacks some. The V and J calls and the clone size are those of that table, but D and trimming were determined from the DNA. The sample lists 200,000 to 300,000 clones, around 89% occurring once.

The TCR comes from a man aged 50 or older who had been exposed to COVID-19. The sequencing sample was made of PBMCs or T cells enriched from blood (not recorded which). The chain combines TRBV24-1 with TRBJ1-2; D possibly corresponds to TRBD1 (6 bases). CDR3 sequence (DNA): TGTGCCACCTCTCAGGGGAACTATGGCTACACCTTC. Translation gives CATSQGNYGYTF.